Sequencing of this TCR beta chain was carried out in a study of radiotherapy plus CTLA-4 blockade in lung cancer. This CDR3 region has 14 residues. Germline assignment: CDR1 MGHRA and CDR2 YSYEKL. Those patients who had chemo-refractory metastatic non-small-cell lung cancer were given focal radiation along with CTLA-4 blockade through ipilimumab. On this clone itself: No antigen is known for it. At one of its ends the junction is not consistent with the germline gene, which may arise from a read error.

Overall study results and limits: Expansion in blood of tumor-derived TCR clones was seen after radiotherapy plus ipilimumab.

The method was immunoSEQ multiplex PCR; TCRdb's version includes in-frame clones alone and lacks a portion of them. The sample carries about 38,000 clones, about 80% recorded once. The sequence came from a human donor with non-small cell lung cancer who had stable disease on radiotherapy plus ipilimumab. Sample: peripheral blood, taken from a patient treated with radiotherapy plus ipilimumab. This rearrangement joins TRBV4-1 to TRBJ2-3; no reliable D call. For the CDR3, the DNA is TGCGCCAGCAGCCTAGATCAAAACACAGATACGCTGTATTTT. Protein product: CASSLDQNTDTLYF.